Each of the 15 T cell receptor beta chains below was sequenced from the same sample in a study of early T cells in non-severe SARS-CoV-2 infection. TCRdb reprocessed the 5' RACE reads via MiXCR and lists one record per CDR3 protein. The sample contains some 80,000 distinct CDR3 sequences, roughly 4.7% of which appear only once. The sample consisted of whole blood, taken at baseline. The receptors derive from an adult who was a healthcare worker with PCR-confirmed SARS-CoV-2 infection or an uninfected control (not recorded which).

V gene TRBV27 combines with J gene TRBJ2-5; TRBD1 agrees at 7 bases. This CDR3 spans 13 amino acids. CDR1 is MNHEY, CDR2 SMNVEV, per germline (reference sequence). Unmatched junction bases numbered 4, after V lost 5 bases and J lost 4 bases. CDR3 region: CASSLTGVETQYF. CDR3 in DNA: TGTGCCAGCAGTCTCACAGGGGTAGAGACCCAGTACTTC.

This clonotype was counted at least ten times. The chain carries TRBV6-6 and TRBJ2-5; D is uncertain. Trimming took 2 bases from V and 5 from J, leaving 6 bases between them. The CDR3 loop spans 12 amino acids. CDR1 MNHNY and CDR2 SVGAGI come from the germline V gene (reference sequence). CDR3 loop: CASSYSVETQYF. CDR3 DNA sequence: TGTGCCAGCAGTTACAGTGTGGAGACCCAGTACTTC.

This clonotype was found many times. The rearrangement links TRBV19 to TRBJ2-1; perhaps TRBD2 as D (6 bases). Germline CDR1 is LNHDA and CDR2 is SQIVND (reference sequence). The CDR3 spans 16 residues. V lost 2 bases, J lost 0 bases, and 11 bases lay in between. The CDR3 DNA is TGTGCCAGTAGTATACTGGGAGGAAACTCCTACAATGAGCAGTTCTTC. Protein product: CASSILGGNSYNEQFF.

This clonotype has at least ten counts. The J gene is TRBJ2-1, the V gene TRBV6-5; weak D call: TRBD2 (6 bases). Germline-derived CDR1 and CDR2 are MNHEY and SVGAGI. CDR3 length: 16 residues. The V end was cut by 4 bases, the J end by 0 bases, with 13 bases between. The CDR3 is CASSFTSRPSYNEQFF. In nucleotides, the CDR3 is TGTGCCAGCAGTTTTACTAGCCGGCCCTCCTACAATGAGCAGTTCTTC.

The rearrangement links TRBV29-1 to TRBJ2-5; D possibly matches TRBD1 or TRBD2 (5 bases each). The germline V gene encodes CDR1 SQVTM and CDR2 ANQGSEA. The CDR3 covers 12 residues. Trimming stripped 7 bases from V and 7 bases from J, with 16 bases between. CDR3 sequence reads: CSASMGEGTQYF. As DNA, the CDR3 is TGCAGCGCGTCGATGGGGGAAGGGACCCAGTACTTC.

With regard to this clonotype: This may be a read error: a much more frequent sequence differs by one nucleotide. The J gene is TRBJ1-2, the V gene TRBV7-9; D unresolved. The CDR3 is made up of 13 amino acids. Trimming shortened V by 0 bases and J by 6 bases, and 8 bases separated the two germline ends. Per germline, CDR1 SEHNR and CDR2 FQNEAQ (reference sequence). The CDR3 reads CASSLAAINGYTF. In nucleotides, the CDR3 is TGTGCCAGCAGCTTAGCGGCTATCAATGGCTACACCTTC.

There are many counts of this clonotype. The V and J genes are TRBV10-3 and TRBJ2-7; the D is unclear. This CDR3 spans 14 amino acids. The germline V gene has CDR1 ENHRY and CDR2 SYGVKD. V was pared by 4 bases and J by 4 bases, with 14 bases between. The CDR3 DNA reads TGTGCCATCAGTGCTTTACAGACATCATACGAGCAGTACTTC. Translation: CAISALQTSYEQYF.

The chain has TRBV4-2 and TRBJ1-4, with D maybe TRBD1 (6 bases). Trimming removed 4 bases at V and 5 bases at J, with 20 bases between. Germline V gene lookup returns CDR1 LGHNA and CDR2 YNFKEQ. The CDR3 is 17 amino acids. The CDR3 coding sequence is TGTGCCAGCAGCCGCTCCCTCGGGGGGCCTGAAAATGAAAAACTGTTTTTT. It encodes CASSRSLGGPENEKLFF.

The sample holds a few counts of this clonotype. This rearrangement joins TRBV3-1 to TRBJ2-5, with 11 bases matching TRBD2. The germline gives CDR1 LGHDT, CDR2 YNNKEL (reference sequence). Unmatched junction bases numbered 6, after V lost 4 bases and J lost 2 bases. The CDR3 runs to 16 residues. The CDR3 DNA sequence: TGTGCCAGCAGCCTAATAGCGGGAGGGAAACAAGAGACCCAGTACTTC. Translation gives CASSLIAGGKQETQYF.

J is TRBJ2-7 and V is TRBV11-2; 9 bases map to TRBD1. V was clipped by 7 bases and J by 7 bases; unmatched bases: 11. Germline V lookup: CDR1 SGHAT, CDR2 FQNNGV. This CDR3 region has 14 residues. The DNA for the CDR3 is TGTGCCAGCAACCCGAGGGACAGGGAGTGGGAGCAGTACTTC. Its protein is CASNPRDREWEQYF.

A few counts support this clonotype. The V and J genes are TRBV5-8 and TRBJ1-3; D not certain. The germline gives CDR1 SGHTS, CDR2 YDEGEE. This CDR3 is 15 amino acids long. V dropped 6 bases and J dropped 0 bases, with 13 bases sitting between them. CDR3 region: CASTRTESSGNTIYF. The CDR3, as DNA: TGTGCCAGCACCCGGACGGAGAGCTCTGGAAACACCATATATTTT.

This clonotype is termed medium-sized. This chain connects TRBV20-1 to TRBJ2-3; D remains ambiguous. Per germline, CDR1 DFQATT and CDR2 SNEGSKA (reference sequence). V was clipped by 3 bases and J by 3 bases, with 10 bases between them. CDR3 length: 13 amino acids. The CDR3 spells CSASLFPTDTQYF. CDR3 bases: TGCAGTGCTAGTCTCTTCCCGACAGATACGCAGTATTTT.

Here the CDR3 DNA reads TGCGCCAGCAGCCGAGACTTGCAATCCTACAATGAGCAGTTCTTC. Protein sequence: CASSRDLQSYNEQFF. The gene calls are TRBV4-1 and TRBJ2-1; D not certain. CDR1 is MGHRA and CDR2 is YSYEKL in the germline V gene. V was cut by 4 bases and J by 1 base, with 11 bases left in between. The CDR3 is made up of 15 amino acids.

There are many counts of this clonotype. The chain joins TRBV14 to TRBJ1-1, with no clear D. The CDR3 is 12 residues long. Germline-derived CDR1 and CDR2 are SGHDN and FVKESK. V lost 4 bases and J 2 bases, leaving 5 bases between the germline ends. CDR3 region: CASSPPNTEAFF. The CDR3 DNA is TGTGCCAGCAGCCCGCCCAACACTGAAGCTTTCTTT.

The sample holds many counts of this clonotype. This chain links TRBV11-2 with TRBJ2-1, with unresolved D. CDR1 and CDR2 (germline): SGHAT, FQNNGV. CDR3 length equals 13 residues. V was clipped by 1 base and J by 5 bases, with 6 bases between them. The CDR3 nucleotides read TGTGCCAGCAGCTTAGGCTGGGACAATGAGCAGTTCTTC. Translating gives CASSLGWDNEQFF.